This T cell receptor beta chain was sequenced during a study of blood T cell repertoires in COVID-19. Study background: Nucleic acid was either cDNA or gDNA, and it came from T cells, B-cell-depleted T cells, or PBMCs.

Germline V CDR1 and CDR2: MNHEY, SMNVEV (reference sequence). V dropped 6 bases and J dropped 4 bases, with 19 bases sitting between them. The CDR3 has 15 amino acids. Patients from Seattle were sampled longitudinally, starting during active infection. Per the study methods: Reference gene primer amplification gave nucleated cell count estimates. TCRdb keeps only in-frame clones here, not all; method: immunoSEQ multiplex PCR. Clone size and the V and J calls come from that table; the DNA yielded D and trimming. Among fewer than 350,000 clones listed, about nine tenths were seen once. The sample was peripheral blood. The gene calls are TRBV27 and TRBJ2-7, with a weak D call TRBD2 (7 bases). The TCR originated in a woman aged 25 to 39 with COVID-19, enrolled during active disease. In nucleotides, the CDR3 is TGTGCCAGCAGCCAGCGGGGAGGGGGTCGTTACGAGCAGTACTTC. This encodes CASSQRGGGRYEQYF.